A single sample gave rise to the 18 T cell receptor beta chains below, sequenced in a study of blood T cell repertoires in COVID-19. Assay used: immunoSEQ multiplex PCR; TCRdb lists only in-frame clones, some missing. The top ten hold less than 20% of the sample, which has about 130,000 clones, 75% to 90% seen once. The source material was peripheral blood. These TCRs come from a man aged 45-60 years with active or convalescent COVID-19.

The chain joins TRBV6-6 to TRBJ2-3, with 7 bases that match TRBD2. Trimming took 2 bases from V and 5 from J; bases not matched to a gene: 7. The V gene's germline CDR1 is MNHNY and CDR2 SVGAGI (reference sequence). This CDR3 contains 15 residues. CDR3 sequence reads: CASSYGAGVGDTQYF. The CDR3, as DNA: TGTGCCAGCAGTTACGGGGCGGGAGTGGGAGATACGCAGTATTTT.

The V call is TRBV9, the J call TRBJ2-7; tentatively, D is TRBD1 (5 bases). The CDR3 is 16 residues long. The V end was cut by 0 bases, the J end by 0 bases, with 13 bases between. The germline V gene has CDR1 SGDLS and CDR2 YYNGEE. The CDR3 nucleotides read TGTGCCAGCAGCGTAGCAGCAGGGTCAAGCTCCTACGAGCAGTACTTC. Translation: CASSVAAGSSSYEQYF.

The rearrangement joins TRBV5-1 to TRBJ1-2; 8 nucleotides line up with TRBD1. Trimming at V came to 0 bases and at J to 2 bases, leaving 6 bases not matched to a gene. The CDR3 loop spans 16 amino acids. CDR1 SGHRS and CDR2 YFSETQ come from the germline V gene. The CDR3 reads CASSLGTGGRNYGYTF. CDR3 in DNA: TGCGCCAGCAGCTTGGGTACAGGGGGGCGGAACTATGGCTACACCTTC.

The chain has TRBV7-9 and TRBJ2-3, with D perhaps matching TRBD2 (6 bases). This CDR3 has 14 residues. V lost 10 bases to trimming and J lost 0 bases, with 14 bases between them. CDR1 and CDR2 (germline): SEHNR, FQNEAQ (reference sequence). The CDR3 reads CAILSGGSTDTQYF. CDR3 in DNA: TGTGCCATCCTTAGCGGAGGCAGCACAGATACGCAGTATTTT.

This clone was found a few times. This chain uses TRBV10-1 with TRBJ2-1; 11 nucleotides line up with TRBD2. The J segment lost 5 bases and the V segment lost 0 bases, leaving 3 bases of the junction unmatched. The CDR3 is 16 amino acids. CDR1 and CDR2 from the germline V gene are WNHNN and SYGVQD (reference sequence). The chain's CDR3 is CASSESRTSGHNEQFF. CDR3 nucleotides: TGCGCCAGCAGTGAGTCGAGGACTAGCGGGCACAATGAGCAGTTCTTC.

This clone has only a few counts. CDR3 amino acids: CASSQQGGYGYTF. Here the CDR3 DNA reads TGTGCCAGCAGCCAACAGGGGGGCTATGGCTACACCTTC. This chain connects TRBV5-5 to TRBJ1-2, with 8 bases fitting TRBD1. Trimming took 4 bases from V and 4 from J; bases not matched to a gene: 3. This CDR3 has 13 amino acids. Germline CDR1 SGHKS, CDR2 YYEKEE (reference sequence).

This chain uses TRBV7-2 with TRBJ2-2; the match to TRBD2 covers 7 bases. CDR1 is SGHTA, CDR2 FQGNSA, per germline. Trimming took 0 bases from V and 0 from J; bases not matched to a gene: 1. CDR3 length equals 16 residues. For the CDR3, the DNA is TGTGCCAGCAGCTTAGCGGGGGGGTCGAACACCGGGGAGCTGTTTTTT. Translated: CASSLAGGSNTGELFF.

The chain has TRBV19 and TRBJ2-2; maybe TRBD1 (6 bases). The ends were cut back, 6 bases at V and 2 bases at J, with 13 bases in the middle. Germline CDR1 is LNHDA and CDR2 is SQIVND (reference sequence). The CDR3 sequence is 15 residues long. CDR3 sequence (DNA): TGTGCCAGTAGCAGAACAGGGCGCAACACCGGGGAGCTGTTTTTT. It codes for CASSRTGRNTGELFF.

The gene calls are TRBV4-3 and TRBJ2-7; D may be TRBD1 (6 bases). The CDR3 covers 14 residues. Germline V CDR1 and CDR2: LGHNA, YSLEER. V lost 2 bases and J lost 4, with 12 bases in between. This chain's CDR3 is CASSQTTGEYEQYF. CDR3 bases: TGCGCCAGCAGCCAAACGACAGGAGAGTACGAGCAGTACTTC.

The V call is TRBV11-2, the J call TRBJ2-2; 14 nucleotides agree with TRBD2. The CDR3 is 18 residues long. The junction had 8 bases not matched to a gene; V was cut back by 4 bases and J by 4 bases. Germline V CDR1 and CDR2: SGHAT, FQNNGV. The CDR3 DNA follows: TGTGCCAGCAGCTCCCCGGGACTAGCGGGAGCGGGCACCGGGGAGCTGTTTTTT. It encodes CASSSPGLAGAGTGELFF.

The chain couples TRBV20-1 to TRBJ1-5, with D perhaps TRBD1 (6 bases). The CDR3 length is 13 residues. V dropped 6 bases and J dropped 7 bases, with 16 bases sitting between them. CDR1 and CDR2 (germline): DFQATT, SNEGSKA (reference sequence). The CDR3 DNA reads as TGCAGTGCAAGTCAGGGGATGGAGCAGCCCCAGCATTTT. Residues: CSASQGMEQPQHF.

The rearrangement uses TRBV5-1 and TRBJ2-7; TRBD1 matches at 10 bases. CDR1 and CDR2 (germline): SGHRS, YFSETQ. The ends lost 3 bases at V and 8 bases at J; junction bases unmatched: 14. CDR3 length equals 16 residues. The CDR3 loop is CASSSVGTGEFMQQYF. Here the CDR3 DNA reads TGCGCCAGCAGCTCCGTCGGGACAGGGGAATTCATGCAGCAGTACTTC.

This clone is medium-sized within its sample. The chain has TRBV24-1 and TRBJ2-1; 10 bases match TRBD2. The V gene end was trimmed by 4 bases and the J gene end by 8 bases; junction bases not matched to a gene: 10. In germline, CDR1 is KGHDR, CDR2 SFDVKD. The CDR3 extends over 16 amino acids. CDR3: CATSDPSSGRTDEQFF. The CDR3 DNA sequence: TGTGCCACCAGTGACCCTTCTAGCGGGAGAACGGATGAGCAGTTCTTC.

CDR3 sequence reads: CASSRTPRLETQYF. DNA for the CDR3: TGTGCCAGCAGCCGAACTCCGAGACTAGAGACCCAGTACTTC. The rearrangement uses TRBV2 and TRBJ2-5; the D is unclear. The CDR3 is made up of 14 amino acids. CDR1 and CDR2 from the germline V gene are SNHLY and FYNNEI. Trimming stripped 6 bases from V and 4 bases from J, with 15 bases between.

The rearrangement joins TRBV28 to TRBJ1-5, with D hard to call. Trimming pared 8 bases from V and 0 bases from J, leaving 11 bases between. CDR1 is MDHEN and CDR2 is SYDVKM in the germline V gene. The CDR3 spans 14 residues. The CDR3 loop reads CASCGQYSNQPQHF. CDR3 DNA sequence: TGTGCCAGCTGCGGGCAATATAGCAATCAGCCCCAGCATTTT. Based on the CDR3 plus reference TRBV28 and TRBJ1-5, the full variable domain is DVKVTQSSRYLVKRTGEKVFLECVQDMDHENMFWYRQDPGLGLRLIYFSYDVKMKEKGDIPEGYSVSREKKERFSLILESASTNQTSMYLCASCGQYSNQPQHFGDGTRLSIL.

The DNA of the CDR3 is TGTGCCAGCAGCCTAATGGGGCAGATGAACACTGAAGCTTTCTTT. It is translated as CASSLMGQMNTEAFF. The chain links TRBV11-2 to TRBJ1-1, with D possibly TRBD1 on 5 matching bases. This CDR3 comprises 15 residues. In germline, CDR1 is SGHAT, CDR2 FQNNGV. V lost 5 bases and J lost 0, with 13 bases in between.

This clone has just one count. V usage is TRBV16 and J usage is TRBJ1-4; 7 bases agree with TRBD1. CDR3 length equals 15 residues. Germline CDR1 and CDR2: KGHSY and FQNENV. V shed 4 bases and J 4 bases; nucleotides not matched to a gene: 6. Written as DNA, the CDR3 is TGTGCCAGCAGCCCCCTACAGGGGAGTAATGAAAAACTGTTTTTT. Its translation is CASSPLQGSNEKLFF. Drawing the rest from reference TRBV16 and TRBJ1-4, the complete variable domain is GEEVAQTPKHLVRGEGQKAKLYCAPIKGHSYVFWYQQVLKNEFKFLISFQNENVFDETGMPKERFSAKCLPNSPCSLEIQATKLEDSAVYFCASSPLQGSNEKLFFGSGTQLSVL.

The chain uses TRBV4-2 and TRBJ1-2; no reliable D call. The CDR3 runs to 13 residues. In germline, CDR1 is LGHNA, CDR2 YNFKEQ. V lost 0 bases to trimming and J lost 7 bases, with 9 bases between them. The CDR3 DNA is TGTGCCAGCAGCCAAGATAGACATTCTGGCTACACCTTC. Translating it yields CASSQDRHSGYTF.